One and the same sample provided the 11 T cell receptor beta chains below, sequenced in a study of identifying expanded T cells in peripheral blood. TCRdb keeps only in-frame clones here, not all; method: immunoSEQ multiplex PCR. The sample lists some 72,000 clones; roughly nine tenths were seen once. Sequencing was carried out using blood. The receptor source for this set is a person aged 18 to 75 in good health.

The V call is TRBV6-5, the J call TRBJ1-5, with 9 bases fitting TRBD1. CDR3 length: 15 residues. Germline V gene sequence: CDR1 MNHEY, CDR2 SVGAGI. Unmatched junction bases numbered 3, after V lost 6 bases and J lost 0 bases. In nucleotides, the CDR3 is TGTGCCAGCAGGCGGGACAGGGATAGCAATCAGCCCCAGCATTTT. This codes for CASRRDRDSNQPQHF.

The rearrangement links TRBV18 to TRBJ2-1; no definite D call. CDR3 size: 13 residues. V was clipped by 2 bases and J by 7 bases, with 9 bases between them. Germline V gene lookup returns CDR1 KGHSH and CDR2 LQKENI. CDR3 in DNA: TGTGCCAGCTCACCAAGTGCTGGGAATGAGCAGTTCTTC. It is translated as CASSPSAGNEQFF.

The V and J genes are TRBV11-2 and TRBJ2-7, with 9 bases lining up with TRBD1. Germline lookup yields CDR1 SGHAT and CDR2 FQNNGV. This CDR3 region has 15 residues. V lost 0 bases, J lost 6 bases, and 6 bases stayed unmatched. Written as DNA, the CDR3 is TGTGCCAGCAGCTTAGATCCGGGACAGGGAGGCGAGCAGTACTTC. As protein: CASSLDPGQGGEQYF.

The V gene is TRBV10-3, the J gene TRBJ2-5; D is uncertain. V was trimmed by 3 bases and J by 0 bases, leaving 8 bases between them. The CDR3 covers 14 residues. Germline-derived CDR1 and CDR2 are ENHRY and SYGVKD. The CDR3 reads CAISDTLYQETQYF. In DNA form, the CDR3 reads TGTGCCATCAGTGACACGCTGTACCAAGAGACCCAGTACTTC.

The chain recombines TRBV4-3 with TRBJ1-2, with 11 positions matching TRBD1. The CDR3 is 16 amino acids. The germline V gene has CDR1 LGHNA and CDR2 YSLEER. V trimming: 3 bases; J trimming: 4 bases; junction bases outside the gene matches: 7. CDR3 residues: CASSQGTGGKAYGYTF. For the CDR3, the DNA is TGCGCCAGCAGCCAGGGGACAGGGGGGAAAGCCTATGGCTACACCTTC.

The rearrangement joins TRBV2 to TRBJ1-3; 11 bases match TRBD1. The germline V gene has CDR1 SNHLY and CDR2 FYNNEI. CDR3 length equals 15 residues. J lost 4 bases, V lost 6 bases, and 5 bases had no gene match. The CDR3 DNA reads as TGTGCCAGCAGGGTAGGACAGGGGGCCGGAAACACCATATATTTT. It specifies CASRVGQGAGNTIYF.

This chain links TRBV19 with TRBJ1-1, with D unresolved. Trimming removed 3 bases from V and 1 base from J, with 9 bases in between. The CDR3 totals 14 residues. Germline loops: CDR1 LNHDA, CDR2 SQIVND (reference sequence). The CDR3 DNA reads TGTGCCAGTAGTATTTTACAGAGGAACACTGAAGCTTTCTTT. Its translation is CASSILQRNTEAFF.

The CDR3 loop is CASSQEGWGLGGYTF. For the CDR3, the DNA is TGTGCCAGCAGCCAAGAGGGGTGGGGGCTTGGAGGCTACACCTTC. The rearrangement joins TRBV14 to TRBJ1-2, with D tentatively TRBD1 (6 bases). Trimming stripped 0 bases from V and 8 bases from J, with 16 bases between. Per the germline V gene, CDR1 is SGHDN and CDR2 is FVKESK. This CDR3 comprises 15 residues.

The chain recombines TRBV7-6 with TRBJ1-2; D gene ambiguous. The germline V gene has CDR1 SGHVS and CDR2 FNYEAQ. The CDR3 runs to 14 residues. Trimming pared 1 base from V and 4 bases from J, leaving 10 bases between. In DNA, the CDR3 is TGTGCCAGCAGCTTAGATGGGTGGTCCTATGGCTACACCTTC. This gives the protein CASSLDGWSYGYTF.

This clone was seen a single time. This rearrangement joins TRBV2 to TRBJ1-2; D gene unclear. Trimming stripped 4 bases from V and 3 bases from J, with 15 bases between. The CDR3 sequence is 15 residues long. Germline lookup yields CDR1 SNHLY and CDR2 FYNNEI. The chain's CDR3 is CASSGVGRGDYGYTF. In DNA, the CDR3 is TGTGCCAGCAGTGGTGTTGGTCGGGGTGACTATGGCTACACCTTC.

The V gene is TRBV6-5, the J gene TRBJ2-7; D not certain. Between the trimmed V and J ends, which lost 2 bases and 11 bases, there was a span of 10 bases. The CDR3 consists of 11 residues. Germline V gene lookup returns CDR1 MNHEY and CDR2 SVGAGI. The CDR3 DNA reads TGTGCCAGCAGTTACGCAAGGGCGGAGTACTTC. Translating gives CASSYARAEYF.